The sequence of this T cell receptor beta chain was determined in a study of OX40 agonist ivuxolimab in advanced cancers. Study findings and constraints: At 0.1 to 3.0 mg/kg, clonal expansion of CD4+ and CD8+ blood T cells had occurred by week 6.

Concerning this clone: Its antigen is undetermined.

Germline V lookup: CDR1 GTSNPN, CDR2 SVGIG (reference sequence). Trimming left V 0 bases short and J 4 bases short, with 7 bases between. CDR3 size: 13 residues. The table came from immunoSEQ multiplex PCR; TCRdb's copy has only in-frame clones and leaves some out. The sample carries tens of thousands of clones, roughly 92% recorded once. The sample in question was CD4+ or CD8+ T cells sorted from blood, obtained in a trial of the OX40 agonist ivuxolimab. This rearrangement joins TRBV30 to TRBJ2-1; D call uncertain. This receptor was identified in an adult with an advanced solid tumor such as melanoma, head and neck, liver or kidney cancer. Here the CDR3 DNA reads TGTGCCTGGAGTGTTTCAGGATACAATGAGCAGTTCTTC. Encoded protein: CAWSVSGYNEQFF.